The clone carrying this T cell receptor beta chain has more than one count but fewer than ten. The data are from a study of beta chain features in type 1 diabetes. CDR1 SEHNR and CDR2 FQNEAQ come from the germline V gene (reference sequence). This CDR3 has 14 residues. The V end lost 4 bases, the J end lost 0 bases, and 10 bases lay between the germline ends. The authors reverse transcribed all of the isolated RNA, so sequencing captured expressed TCRB transcripts. Data came from immunoSEQ multiplex PCR; TCRdb stores just in-frame clones and leaves some out. Of under 500,000 clones listed, roughly 30% are singletons.

The chain couples TRBV7-9 to TRBJ2-7; maybe TRBD1 (6 bases). The sequenced sample was naive CD4+ T cells from blood. This TCR derives from a young man in good health. The CDR3 loop is CASSSDRNSYEQYF. The CDR3 DNA sequence: TGTGCCAGCAGCTCTGACAGGAACTCCTACGAGCAGTACTTC.